This T cell receptor beta chain was sequenced in a study of OX40 agonist ivuxolimab in advanced cancers. Regarding the study in general: Ivuxolimab was a fully human IgG2 agonistic monoclonal antibody targeting the costimulatory receptor OX40 (CD134). Intravenous ivuxolimab was administered to patients every 2 weeks at six dose levels: 0.01, 0.1, 0.3, 1.5, 3 and 10 mg/kg. Of the roughly 51 dose-escalation patients, hepatocellular carcinoma was present in around 20, melanoma in some 15, renal cell carcinoma in 9 and head and neck cancer in 9. The dose-escalation cohort was almost 85% male with a mean age of about 60 years, ranging from roughly 23 to 79. Patients were allowed to have had prior anti-PD-1, anti-PD-L1 or anti-CTLA-4 therapy, and 30% to 40% of the dose-escalation patients had previously received checkpoint inhibitors. Partial responses were achieved by three dose-escalation patients, of whom one had hepatocellular carcinoma and two had cutaneous melanoma. Peripheral TCRbeta sequencing was intended to test whether TCR sequence diversity was altered and clonal T-cell expansion was caused by ivuxolimab. The paper covers the monotherapy dose-escalation part of the phase I ivuxolimab trial, which included N of about 56 patients. On the study overall, not on this receptor specifically: The antigen specificity of the clonally expanded peripheral T cells was not determined. After ivuxolimab, more expanded clones were found on average in CD8+ T cells than in CD4+ T cells. In partial responders in the 0.1-3.0 mg/kg groups, normalized peripheral clonal expansion was found to be among the lowest, especially among CD8+ T cells. Low levels of normalized T-cell clonal expansion were also shown by some nonresponding patients. At doses of 0.1 to 3.0 mg/kg, clonal expansion of both CD4+ and CD8+ T cells in blood was seen between baseline and week 6.

The trial excluded patients who had a history of autoimmune disease or who were on systemic immunosuppression. Peripheral blood for TCR sequencing was collected from all dose cohorts at baseline, on cycle 4 day 1, and on cycle 7 day 1. Samples were obtained from an open-label, multicenter, first-in-human phase I dose-escalation trial of ivuxolimab. Adults with locally advanced or metastatic melanoma, renal cell, hepatocellular, or head and neck squamous cell carcinoma were enrolled in the trial. Before TCR sequencing, CD4+ T cells and CD8+ T cells from peripheral blood were sorted into separate populations. On this clone: No cognate antigen has been identified for it. It has no much larger one-base neighbor in the sample; base qualities were not kept.

The germline V gene (reference sequence) specifies LNHDA as CDR1 and SQIVND as CDR2. The CDR3 sequence holds 11 residues, the cysteine and phenylalanine included. Only the CDR3 portion is preserved as DNA: 33 bases, with reading frame beginning at the first base. V drops 3 bases and J drops 15 bases, leaving 12 bases in between. Genomic DNA was extracted from sorted cells for sequencing of the TCRbeta CDR3 region. The immunoSEQ Assay was used to sequence the TCRbeta CDR3 regions. Here the immuneACCESS table is served through TCRdb, limited to in-frame sequences with V and J called. Missing clones are a known gap in these copies; in checked studies unresolved V genes cover under half, and the rest lacks a known reason. Present in this sample are some 20,000 clones, approximately 87% of which were seen just once. The ten largest account for around 25% of the sample.

The chain joins TRBV19 to TRBJ2-1, and the D gene may be TRBD1, 6 bases matching. The clonotype originates from an adult with an advanced solid tumor such as melanoma, head and neck, liver or kidney cancer. The sequencing used CD4+ or CD8+ T cells sorted from blood, collected in a trial of the OX40 agonist ivuxolimab. The CDR3 region: CASSIGTSWFF. The base sequence is TGTGCCAGTAGTATTGGGACAAGTTGGTTCTTC.